What follows are 11 T cell receptor beta chains derived from one specimen sequenced in a study of blood T cell repertoires in COVID-19. Measured with immunoSEQ multiplex PCR; TCRdb has only the in-frame clones, and not every one. The top ten clones hold 2.5% to 3% of a sample with some 350,000 clones, roughly nine tenths of them seen once. The sequencing input was PBMCs or T cells enriched from blood (not recorded which). These receptors were taken from a woman in her 30s who had recovered from COVID-19.

This rearrangement joins TRBV29-1 to TRBJ2-1; D remains unclear. V was trimmed by 6 bases and J by 0 bases, leaving 9 bases between them. Germline-derived CDR1 and CDR2 are SQVTM and ANQGSEA. The CDR3 consists of 13 residues. Written as DNA, the CDR3 is TGCAGCGTGGTCCGCAGCTCCTACAATGAGCAGTTCTTC. Its protein is CSVVRSSYNEQFF.

CDR3 nucleotides: TGCGCCAGCAGCCAACTGGGTAGAGGGGGCACCAATCAGCCCCAGCATTTT. It specifies CASSQLGRGGTNQPQHF. The rearrangement joins TRBV4-1 to TRBJ1-5; 7 bases fit TRBD1. CDR1 and CDR2 (germline): MGHRA, YSYEKL. CDR3 length: 17 amino acids. J lost 3 bases, V lost 2 bases, and 10 bases had no gene match.

V usage is TRBV19 and J usage is TRBJ1-1, with D possibly being TRBD1 (6 bases). The V gene lost 7 bases and the J gene lost 0 bases, with 15 bases spanning the gap. The germline CDR1 and CDR2 sequences are LNHDA and SQIVND (reference sequence). The CDR3 consists of 15 residues. The CDR3 loop reads CASTLQGNMNTEAFF. DNA for the CDR3: TGTGCCAGTACCCTACAGGGTAACATGAACACTGAAGCTTTCTTT.

CDR3 amino acids: CASSASGTGGFGYTF. Written as DNA, the CDR3 is TGTGCCAGCAGCGCCTCCGGGACAGGGGGTTTTGGCTACACCTTC. The chain uses TRBV9 and TRBJ1-2; 11 bases align to TRBD1. After removal of 3 bases from V and 7 bases from J, the junction contained 8 bases not matched to a gene. The germline CDR1 and CDR2 sequences are SGDLS and YYNGEE. CDR3 length: 15 residues. Complete variable domain (other parts from reference TRBV9 and TRBJ1-2): DSGVTQTPKHLITATGQRVTLRCSPRSGDLSVYWYQQSLDQGLQFLIQYYNGEERAKGNILERFSAQQFPDLHSELNLSSLELGDSALYFCASSASGTGGFGYTFGSGTRLTVV.

The CDR3 spells CASGLTSGSSYNEQFF. The CDR3 coding sequence is TGTGCTAGTGGTTTGACTAGCGGTAGCTCCTACAATGAGCAGTTCTTC. This rearrangement joins TRBV12-5 to TRBJ2-1; 8 nucleotides align to TRBD2. After removal of 2 bases from V and 0 bases from J, the junction contained 3 bases not matched to a gene. Germline CDR1 LGHNT, CDR2 FRNRAP. This CDR3 is built from 16 residues.

This clone was picked up one time. The V gene is TRBV12-3 or TRBV12-4, the J gene TRBJ1-1, with D unresolved. This CDR3 contains 12 residues. Trimming left V 3 bases short and J 4 bases short, with 6 bases between. The CDR3 DNA sequence: TGTGCCAGCAGTTTGGAGGGCACTGAAGCTTTCTTT. It specifies CASSLEGTEAFF.

The rearrangement links TRBV4-1 to TRBJ1-5, with D possibly matching TRBD1 (6 bases). Germline V gene sequence: CDR1 MGHRA, CDR2 YSYEKL. V lost 6 bases and J lost 0, with 21 bases in between. The CDR3 spans 18 residues. In nucleotides, the CDR3 is TGCGCCAGCAGTCCACGGACAGAGATACTTTATAGCAATCAGCCCCAGCATTTT. Its translation is CASSPRTEILYSNQPQHF.

This chain uses TRBV5-4 with TRBJ2-7; TRBD2 might be the D (6 bases). This CDR3 is 15 amino acids long. Germline loops: CDR1 SGHNT, CDR2 YYREEE (reference sequence). The V end lost 0 bases, the J end lost 9 bases, and 19 bases lay between the germline ends. In DNA form, the CDR3 reads TGTGCCAGCAGCTTGGGCCGGGACTCCCATGCAGGGCAGTACTTC. Translating it yields CASSLGRDSHAGQYF.

V usage is TRBV10-2 and J usage is TRBJ2-5, with a possible D match to TRBD2 (5 bases). CDR3 length equals 14 residues. Deletions cut 2 bases from V and 3 bases from J, with 10 bases between. Germline values: CDR1 WSHSY, CDR2 SAAADI. The DNA for the CDR3 is TGCGCCAGCAGTGAGATGGACTGGAAAGAGACCCAGTACTTC. Translation: CASSEMDWKETQYF.

The rearrangement uses TRBV21-1 and TRBJ1-3; TRBD1 reflects the table's D call only, with no check against the DNA. TRBV21-1 is shown as a pseudogene. The CDR3 is 16 amino acids. CDR3 protein: CASSSGRQGSGNTIYF. The CDR3 region has the DNA TGTGCCAGCAGTTCGGGTCGACAGGGCTCTGGAAACACCATATATTTT.

The rearrangement links TRBV6-5 to TRBJ2-7; TRBD2 matches at 10 bases. Germline values: CDR1 MNHEY, CDR2 SVGAGI. V shed 4 bases and J 3 bases; nucleotides not matched to a gene: 9. The CDR3 spans 16 residues. CDR3: CASSLVPASGSYEQYF. CDR3 DNA: TGTGCCAGCAGTTTGGTCCCGGCTAGCGGGAGCTACGAGCAGTACTTC.